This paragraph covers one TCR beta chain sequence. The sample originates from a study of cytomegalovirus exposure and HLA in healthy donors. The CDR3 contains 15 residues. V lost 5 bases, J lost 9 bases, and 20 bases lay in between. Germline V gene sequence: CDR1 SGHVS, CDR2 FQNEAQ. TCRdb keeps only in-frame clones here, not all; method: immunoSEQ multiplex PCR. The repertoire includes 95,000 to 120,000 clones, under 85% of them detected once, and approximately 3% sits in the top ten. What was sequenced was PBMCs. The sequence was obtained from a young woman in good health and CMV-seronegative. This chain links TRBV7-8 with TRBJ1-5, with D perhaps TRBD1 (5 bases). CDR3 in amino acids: CASSAWGGDLRPQHF. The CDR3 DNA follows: TGTGCCAGCAGCGCCTGGGGAGGGGATCTTCGGCCCCAGCATTTT.